These 23 T cell receptor beta chains came from one sample sequenced in a study of T cells after yellow fever vaccination. TCRdb redid the calling of the 5' RACE reads with MiXCR, one entry per CDR3 protein. The sample contains about 260,000 distinct CDR3 sequences, around 13% of which appear only once. This sample comprised CD4+ T cells sorted from PBMCs, obtained 45 days after the yellow fever booster vaccination. These receptors all stem from a young man who received the YFV17D yellow fever vaccine.

Details on this clonotype: A much more abundant neighbour one base away suggests this may be a read error. The gene calls are TRBV5-1 and TRBJ2-1; unclear D gene. CDR3 size: 13 residues. The V gene lost 3 bases and the J gene lost 3 bases, with 7 bases spanning the gap. The germline gives CDR1 SGHRS, CDR2 YFSETQ. CDR3 bases: TGCGCCAGCAGCTCCGACCACTACAATGAGCAGTTCTTC. The encoded protein is CASSSDHYNEQFF.

The chain recombines TRBV20-1 with TRBJ1-1; D is unresolved. Germline V lookup: CDR1 DFQATT, CDR2 SNEGSKA (reference sequence). CDR3 length: 14 residues. Trimming cost V 1 base and J 1 base, with 10 bases left between them. The CDR3 reads CSARVSAGNTEAFF. In DNA, the CDR3 is TGCAGTGCTAGAGTCTCGGCGGGGAACACTGAAGCTTTCTTT.

This clonotype appeared once. V is TRBV29-1 and J is TRBJ2-3, with 7 positions matching TRBD2. This CDR3 has 14 amino acids. V was clipped by 4 bases and J by 4 bases; unmatched bases: 8. Germline loops: CDR1 SQVTM, CDR2 ANQGSEA. This CDR3 reads CSVGASGSSDTQYF. In DNA form, the CDR3 reads TGCAGCGTTGGGGCTAGCGGATCTTCAGATACGCAGTATTTT.

The chain joins TRBV20-1 to TRBJ1-5, with D unclear. This CDR3 has 13 amino acids. The germline V and J ends were trimmed by 1 base and 4 bases, with 8 bases remaining between them. Germline loops: CDR1 DFQATT, CDR2 SNEGSKA (reference sequence). This CDR3 is CSARVVTNQPQHF. The DNA for the CDR3 is TGCAGTGCTAGAGTTGTCACGAATCAGCCCCAGCATTTT.

The table lists this clonotype with a count of one. The junction does not match germline at one end; this may be a read error. The chain combines TRBV5-4 with TRBJ1-1, with 7 bases fitting TRBD1. Per the germline V gene, CDR1 is SGHNT and CDR2 is YYREEE (reference sequence). This CDR3 has 15 residues. CDR3 nucleotide sequence: TGTGGCAGCAGGAGGGACCGGGACAGCCCCGGTGAAGCTTTCTTT. Translation gives CGSRRDRDSPGEAFF.

The chain carries TRBV15 and TRBJ2-4, with D hard to call. Germline assignment: CDR1 LNHNV and CDR2 YYDKDF (reference sequence). Trimming took 1 base from V and 0 from J, leaving 10 bases between them. CDR3 length: 16 amino acids. CDR3 sequence reads: CATSRVPQGAKNIQYF. In DNA, the CDR3 is TGTGCCACCAGCAGAGTGCCCCAAGGAGCCAAAAACATTCAGTACTTC.

This clonotype was recorded once. Written as DNA, the CDR3 is TGCAGTGCTCCTGCATGGGGGCAGGGGGAGACCCAGTACTTC. The encoded protein is CSAPAWGQGETQYF. This chain links TRBV20-1 with TRBJ2-5; tentatively, D is TRBD1 (6 bases). Germline CDR1 is DFQATT and CDR2 is SNEGSKA (reference sequence). The V end lost 5 bases, the J end lost 5 bases, and 18 bases lay between the germline ends. This CDR3 comprises 14 residues.

The chain has TRBV9 and TRBJ2-5; D is undetermined. Looked up from germline, CDR1 is SGDLS and CDR2 is YYNGEE. This CDR3 has 14 residues. Trimming shortened V by 3 bases and J by 2 bases, and 11 bases separated the two germline ends. The CDR3 loop reads CASSAGQPQETQYF. DNA of the CDR3: TGTGCCAGCAGCGCCGGGCAGCCACAAGAGACCCAGTACTTC.

As concerns this clonotype: Given a much more abundant clone one base away, this may be a read error. This chain connects TRBV7-2 to TRBJ2-1, with 7 bases lining up with TRBD2. This CDR3 has 16 residues. Germline assignment: CDR1 SGHTA and CDR2 FQGNSA. For the CDR3, the DNA is TGTGCCACCAGCCCCTCCCTTGGGGGAGGGCCGAATGAGCAGTTCTTC. Its translation is CATSPSLGGGPNEQFF.

The chain carries TRBV20-1 and TRBJ2-7; 12 bases map to TRBD2. The J segment lost 4 bases and the V segment lost 2 bases, leaving 6 bases of the junction unmatched. Germline V gene lookup returns CDR1 DFQATT and CDR2 SNEGSKA (reference sequence). This CDR3 spans 15 amino acids. The chain's CDR3 is CSARSSTSGRYEQYF. The CDR3 nucleotides are TGCAGTGCTAGATCCTCGACTAGCGGGAGATACGAGCAGTACTTC.

This sequence joins TRBV29-1 and TRBJ2-6; D unresolved. Trimming cost V 6 bases and J 3 bases, with 15 bases left between them. The CDR3 contains 15 residues. The germline gives CDR1 SQVTM, CDR2 ANQGSEA. The CDR3 is CSVFWWVGGANVLTF. In DNA form, the CDR3 reads TGCAGCGTATTCTGGTGGGTTGGTGGGGCCAACGTCCTGACTTTC.

This clonotype was seen a few times. The V call is TRBV7-9, the J call TRBJ2-1; 7 positions agree with TRBD2. V was pared by 2 bases and J by 3 bases, with 7 bases of the junction left unmatched. The germline V gene encodes CDR1 SEHNR and CDR2 FQNEAQ (reference sequence). The CDR3 contains 16 residues. CDR3 DNA sequence: TGTGCCAGCAGCTTATTGCGGGCTAGCGGCTACAATGAGCAGTTCTTC. Translated, it gives CASSLLRASGYNEQFF. The entire variable domain, with the rest obtained from reference TRBV7-9 and TRBJ2-1, is as follows: DTGVSQNPRHKITKRGQNVTFRCDPISEHNRLYWYRQTLGQGPEFLTYFQNEAQLEKSRLLSDRFSAERPKGSFSTLEIQRTEQGDSAMYLCASSLLRASGYNEQFFGPGTRLTVL.

This clonotype was seen only a few times. The chain joins TRBV4-1 to TRBJ1-3; 7 positions agree with TRBD1. The CDR3 runs 21 residues. Trimming cost V 1 base and J 0 bases; bases outside gene matches: 18. CDR1 is MGHRA and CDR2 is YSYEKL in the germline V gene. In DNA, the CDR3 is TGCGCCAGCAGCCAAGTGGGGCGGGACAGCCAAACTCGAAACTCTGGAAACACCATATATTTT. Translation gives CASSQVGRDSQTRNSGNTIYF.

The chain links TRBV6-1 to TRBJ2-1; D may correspond to TRBD1 or TRBD2 (5 bases each). This CDR3 has 14 residues. Trimming stripped 6 bases from V and 5 bases from J, with 14 bases between. Germline V gives CDR1 MNHNS, CDR2 SASEGT. In DNA, the CDR3 is TGTGCCAGCAGACCGGGACCGGGGAACAATGAGCAGTTCTTC. This codes for CASRPGPGNNEQFF.

This clonotype occurred a few times. The rearrangement links TRBV5-1 to TRBJ2-1; perhaps TRBD2 as D (6 bases). Trimming cost V 2 bases and J 8 bases, with 32 bases left between them. The length of the CDR3 is 20 residues. Germline loops: CDR1 SGHRS, CDR2 YFSETQ. Here the CDR3 DNA reads TGCGCCAGCAGCTTTTATCTACCTACGATTGAGGGAGGCGTAGAGGATGAGCAGTTCTTC. It specifies CASSFYLPTIEGGVEDEQFF.

This chain connects TRBV7-2 to TRBJ2-5, with 7 bases fitting TRBD1. Germline V gene sequence: CDR1 SGHTA, CDR2 FQGNSA. This CDR3 has 14 residues. Losses at the gene ends were 5 bases for V and 5 bases for J; bases not matched to a gene: 8. The CDR3 nucleotides read TGTGCCAGCAGCAGACAGGGTTTAGGGGAGACCCAGTACTTC. This translates into CASSRQGLGETQYF.

The chain recombines TRBV30 with TRBJ2-5, with 11 bases that match TRBD2. The CDR3 length is 14 residues. Unmatched junction bases numbered 7, after V lost 7 bases and J lost 3 bases. CDR1 is GTSNPN and CDR2 is SVGIG in the germline V gene (reference sequence). CDR3 DNA sequence: TGTGCCTCCGCTCCGGGACTAGCGGAAGAGACCCAGTACTTC. Its translation: CASAPGLAEETQYF.

This clonotype was observed many times. The V call is TRBV7-2, the J call TRBJ2-1; 10 bases are shared with TRBD2. The junction had 6 bases not matched to a gene; V was cut back by 1 base and J by 9 bases. The CDR3 runs 15 residues. CDR1 SGHTA and CDR2 FQGNSA come from the germline V gene. The CDR3 DNA reads as TGTGCCAGCAGCTTAGTAGCTAGCGGGAGTGGTGAGCAGTTCTTC. Encoded protein: CASSLVASGSGEQFF.

This chain joins TRBV5-1 and TRBJ2-1; D may match TRBD1 or TRBD2 (5 bases each). V lost 4 bases to trimming and J lost 0 bases, with 14 bases between them. This CDR3 contains 16 residues. Germline-derived CDR1 and CDR2 are SGHRS and YFSETQ. The CDR3 nucleotides are TGCGCCAGCAGCGCTATTGCAGGGAGCTCCTACAATGAGCAGTTCTTC. Translated, it gives CASSAIAGSSYNEQFF.

V gene TRBV7-8 combines with J gene TRBJ2-5, with TRBD2 identical over 7 bases. Germline V gene sequence: CDR1 SGHVS, CDR2 FQNEAQ. Unmatched junction bases numbered 7, after V lost 4 bases and J lost 5 bases. This CDR3 spans 14 amino acids. The CDR3 sequence is CASSSPAGRETQYF. The CDR3 nucleotides read TGTGCCAGCAGCTCCCCAGCGGGAAGGGAGACCCAGTACTTC.

The J gene is TRBJ2-3, the V gene TRBV7-2, with D perhaps TRBD1 or TRBD2 (5 bases each). The V end lost 0 bases, the J end lost 4 bases, and 14 bases lay between the germline ends. The CDR3 has 16 residues. Germline V lookup: CDR1 SGHTA, CDR2 FQGNSA. The CDR3 region has the DNA TGTGCCAGCAGCTTAGCCGGGACCGTCAAGGCAGATACGCAGTATTTT. Translated: CASSLAGTVKADTQYF.

This chain links TRBV5-1 with TRBJ1-4; perhaps TRBD1 as D (5 bases). V lost 5 bases and J 4 bases, leaving 12 bases between the germline ends. The CDR3 length is 14 residues. Germline V CDR1 and CDR2: SGHRS, YFSETQ. The CDR3 protein is CASSSGDVNEKLFF. The CDR3 coding sequence is TGCGCCAGCAGTTCCGGGGACGTTAATGAAAAACTGTTTTTT.

V is TRBV27 and J is TRBJ1-2, with D perhaps matching TRBD1 (6 bases). CDR3 length: 14 amino acids. V lost 6 bases to trimming and J lost 4 bases, with 15 bases between them. Germline loops: CDR1 MNHEY, CDR2 SMNVEV (reference sequence). This chain's CDR3 is CASSGTLTPYGYTF. In DNA, the CDR3 is TGTGCCAGCAGCGGGACACTTACCCCCTATGGCTACACCTTC.